The source of this T cell receptor (beta chain) is a study of early T cells in non-severe SARS-CoV-2 infection. In the study overall: Chains stayed unpaired after sequencing of bulk RNA from unsorted whole blood.

Between the trimmed V and J ends, which lost 6 bases and 6 bases, there was a span of 10 bases. CDR3 length: 12 residues. CDR1 is MNHEY, CDR2 SMNVEV, per germline (reference sequence). This clonotype was observed many times. Unique molecular identifiers were added to individual cDNA molecules. TCRdb ran MiXCR on the 5' RACE reads and lists one entry per CDR3 protein. The sample includes approximately 89,000 distinct CDR3 sequences, about 14% of them seen just once. Material: whole blood. The receptor comes from an adult who was a healthcare worker with PCR-confirmed SARS-CoV-2 infection or an uninfected control (not recorded which). The chain joins TRBV27 to TRBJ2-3; D is unresolved. The CDR3 region has the DNA TGTGCCAGCAGATCGTTGGGGGATACGCAGTATTTT. This codes for CASRSLGDTQYF.